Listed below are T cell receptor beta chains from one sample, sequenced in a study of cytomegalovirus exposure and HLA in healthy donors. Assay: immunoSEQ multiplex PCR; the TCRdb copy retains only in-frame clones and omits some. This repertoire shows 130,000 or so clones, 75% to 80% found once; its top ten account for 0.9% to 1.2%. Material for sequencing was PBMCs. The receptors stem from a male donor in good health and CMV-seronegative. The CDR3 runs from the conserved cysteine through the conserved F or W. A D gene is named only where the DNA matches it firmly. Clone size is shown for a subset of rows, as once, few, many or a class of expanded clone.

cdr3_nt: TGTGCCAGCAGCACAGGGCCGGACAATGAGCAGTTCTTC
cdr3_aa: CASSTGPDNEQFF
v_call: TRBV7-2
d_call: NA
j_call: TRBJ2-1
clone_size: NA

cdr3_nt: TGTGCCAGCAGCCCCTCACTCTCCTACGAGCAGTACTTC
cdr3_aa: CASSPSLSYEQYF
v_call: TRBV11-3
d_call: NA
j_call: TRBJ2-7
clone_size: NA

cdr3_nt: TGTGCCAGCAGCCTCATTAGGTGGAGGGAAGAAGATACGCAGTATTTT
cdr3_aa: CASSLIRWREEDTQYF
v_call: TRBV7-3
d_call: NA
j_call: TRBJ2-3
clone_size: NA

cdr3_nt: TGTGCCAGCAGCTCAGACACGCCAGGGCAGGAGACCCAGTACTTC
cdr3_aa: CASSSDTPGQETQYF
v_call: TRBV7-2
d_call: NA
j_call: TRBJ2-5
clone_size: NA

cdr3_nt: TGTGCCAGCAGCCCGGACAGGGGGGGCGAAAAACTGTTTTTT
cdr3_aa: CASSPDRGGEKLFF
v_call: TRBV7-2
d_call: TRBD1
j_call: TRBJ1-4
clone_size: NA

cdr3_nt: TGTGCCAGCAGCTTAGTTCCCCGGACTAGCGAAAGCACAGATACGCAGTATTTT
cdr3_aa: CASSLVPRTSESTDTQYF
v_call: TRBV11-2
d_call: TRBD2
j_call: TRBJ2-3
clone_size: NA

cdr3_nt: TGTGCCAGCAGCTTAATGGGGGCAGGGACTGAAGCTTTCTTT
cdr3_aa: CASSLMGAGTEAFF
v_call: TRBV7-2
d_call: NA
j_call: TRBJ1-1
clone_size: NA

cdr3_nt: TGTGCCAGCAGTCCATCCGGACAGGGGGCCGATGAAAAACTGTTTTTT
cdr3_aa: CASSPSGQGADEKLFF
v_call: TRBV25-1
d_call: TRBD1
j_call: TRBJ1-4
clone_size: few

cdr3_nt: TGTGCCAGCAGCTTAGCAGACATAGCCTACGAGCAGTACTTC
cdr3_aa: CASSLADIAYEQYF
v_call: TRBV7-9
d_call: NA
j_call: TRBJ2-7
clone_size: NA

cdr3_nt: TGTGCCAGCAGGGATGGGGGGTCTGGGGCCAACGTCCTGACTTTC
cdr3_aa: CASRDGGSGANVLTF
v_call: TRBV6-5
d_call: NA
j_call: TRBJ2-6
clone_size: NA

cdr3_nt: TGTGCCAGTACCCACGGGGGGGCGAACACCGGGGAGCTGTTTTTT
cdr3_aa: CASTHGGANTGELFF
v_call: TRBV19
d_call: TRBD2
j_call: TRBJ2-2
clone_size: NA

cdr3_nt: TGTGCCAGCAGTTACCAGGGGGCACACACTGAAGCTTTCTTT
cdr3_aa: CASSYQGAHTEAFF
v_call: TRBV6-5
d_call: TRBD1
j_call: TRBJ1-1
clone_size: NA

cdr3_nt: TGTGCCAGCAGCGCTTACCTCCACCCCGACAGTGACCACGAGCAGTACTTC
cdr3_aa: CASSAYLHPDSDHEQYF
v_call: TRBV9
d_call: NA
j_call: TRBJ2-7
clone_size: once

cdr3_nt: TGTGCCGGGGTGGGAGCAACTAATGAAAAACTGTTTTTT
cdr3_aa: CAGVGATNEKLFF
v_call: TRBV30
d_call: NA
j_call: TRBJ1-4
clone_size: NA

cdr3_nt: TGTGCTAGTGGATTCGGGACAGCTAACTATGGCTACACCTTC
cdr3_aa: CASGFGTANYGYTF
v_call: TRBV12-5
d_call: TRBD1
j_call: TRBJ1-2
clone_size: NA

cdr3_nt: TGCGCCAGCAGCACTCGAGAAGGGGGCGCGTATGGCTACACCTTC
cdr3_aa: CASSTREGGAYGYTF
v_call: TRBV5-1
d_call: TRBD1
j_call: TRBJ1-2
clone_size: once

cdr3_nt: TGTGCCAGCAGCTTAGCGTTCCTTGGGCAGCCGCAAGAGACCCAGTACTTC
cdr3_aa: CASSLAFLGQPQETQYF
v_call: TRBV7-2
d_call: NA
j_call: TRBJ2-5
clone_size: NA

cdr3_nt: TGTGCCAGCAGCCCGGGGGGTAGCGGGGGGTACGAGCAGTACTTC
cdr3_aa: CASSPGGSGGYEQYF
v_call: TRBV11-2
d_call: TRBD2
j_call: TRBJ2-7
clone_size: NA

cdr3_nt: TGCGCCAGCAGCGTCCGGGACACCCGCTCGGGTGAAAAACTGTTTTTT
cdr3_aa: CASSVRDTRSGEKLFF
v_call: TRBV4-1
d_call: NA
j_call: TRBJ1-4
clone_size: few

cdr3_nt: TGTGCCAGCAGTCTCCCCGGACAGGGGGCAAGGGAGCAGTACTTC
cdr3_aa: CASSLPGQGAREQYF
v_call: TRBV5-4
d_call: TRBD1
j_call: TRBJ2-7
clone_size: NA

cdr3_nt: TGTGCCAGTAGTGGACAGGGGGCGCGTAATTCACCCCTCCACTTT
cdr3_aa: CASSGQGARNSPLHF
v_call: TRBV19
d_call: TRBD1
j_call: TRBJ1-6
clone_size: NA

cdr3_nt: TGTGCCAGCAGCCCCCCAGACAGGGGCTATCAGCCCCAGCATTTT
cdr3_aa: CASSPPDRGYQPQHF
v_call: TRBV16
d_call: TRBD1
j_call: TRBJ1-5
clone_size: NA

cdr3_nt: TGCGCCAGCAGCCATTCTAGCGGGGGTAGTTACAATGAGCAGTTCTTC
cdr3_aa: CASSHSSGGSYNEQFF
v_call: TRBV4-3
d_call: TRBD2
j_call: TRBJ2-1
clone_size: NA

cdr3_nt: TGTGCCTGGATGCCGGGGCCCGCGGGGGAGCAGTACTTC
cdr3_aa: CAWMPGPAGEQYF
v_call: TRBV30
d_call: NA
j_call: TRBJ2-7
clone_size: NA

cdr3_nt: TGTGCCAGCAGCTGGGACAGGGTCGGAGGAGAGCAGTACTTC
cdr3_aa: CASSWDRVGGEQYF
v_call: TRBV5-5
d_call: TRBD1
j_call: TRBJ2-7
clone_size: NA

cdr3_nt: TGTGCCAGCACCTACGAGGGGAACACTGAAGCTTTCTTT
cdr3_aa: CASTYEGNTEAFF
v_call: TRBV6-5
d_call: NA
j_call: TRBJ1-1
clone_size: NA

cdr3_nt: TGTGCCAGCAGTGAATATCAGGAGGGGACTGAAGCTTTCTTT
cdr3_aa: CASSEYQEGTEAFF
v_call: TRBV25-1
d_call: NA
j_call: TRBJ1-1
clone_size: few

cdr3_nt: TGTGCCAGCAGGTCAGGGGGCGGCACTGAAGCTTTCTTT
cdr3_aa: CASRSGGGTEAFF
v_call: TRBV27
d_call: TRBD1
j_call: TRBJ1-1
clone_size: NA

cdr3_nt: TGTGCCAGCAGTGTTAGTGCGGCCGGGGATACGCAGTATTTT
cdr3_aa: CASSVSAAGDTQYF
v_call: TRBV2
d_call: NA
j_call: TRBJ2-3
clone_size: NA

cdr3_nt: TGCGCCAGCAGCCAAGAATCAGGGCTGAAGACTGAAGCTTTCTTT
cdr3_aa: CASSQESGLKTEAFF
v_call: TRBV4-3
d_call: NA
j_call: TRBJ1-1
clone_size: few

cdr3_nt: TGTGCCAGCAGCTTAGACAGGGGGTCTCAGCCCCAGCATTTT
cdr3_aa: CASSLDRGSQPQHF
v_call: TRBV7-9
d_call: TRBD1
j_call: TRBJ1-5
clone_size: NA

cdr3_nt: TGTGCCAGCAGCCCCCCCGTCACTGAAGCTTTCTTT
cdr3_aa: CASSPPVTEAFF
v_call: TRBV7-2
d_call: NA
j_call: TRBJ1-1
clone_size: NA

cdr3_nt: TGTGCCAGCAGCCGGGCCGGGGAGCTGTTTTTT
cdr3_aa: CASSRAGELFF
v_call: TRBV7-2
d_call: NA
j_call: TRBJ2-2
clone_size: NA

cdr3_nt: TGCGCCAGCAGCTTGCGGGGGGGGTATAATTCACCCCTCCACTTT
cdr3_aa: CASSLRGGYNSPLHF
v_call: TRBV5-1
d_call: NA
j_call: TRBJ1-6
clone_size: NA

cdr3_nt: TGTGCCAGCAGCCAGCAAGAGACCCAGTACTTC
cdr3_aa: CASSQQETQYF
v_call: TRBV2
d_call: NA
j_call: TRBJ2-5
clone_size: NA

cdr3_nt: TGTGCCAGCAGCCCGGGGACAGGCGAGCAGTACTTC
cdr3_aa: CASSPGTGEQYF
v_call: TRBV11-2
d_call: TRBD1
j_call: TRBJ2-7
clone_size: NA

cdr3_nt: TGTGCCAGCAGCCCCGAGGGGGACACTTGGTTATCACCTTTGAACTTC
cdr3_aa: CASSPEGDTWLSPLNF
v_call: TRBV9
d_call: NA
j_call: TRBJ1-2
clone_size: NA

cdr3_nt: TGTGCCAGCAGCTTAGGCGGGGTAGCGGGGGGTGTCTACGAGCAGTACTTC
cdr3_aa: CASSLGGVAGGVYEQYF
v_call: TRBV13
d_call: TRBD2
j_call: TRBJ2-7
clone_size: NA

cdr3_nt: TGCGCCAGCAGCCAAGAGACGGGGGCTAATGAAAAACTGTTTTTT
cdr3_aa: CASSQETGANEKLFF
v_call: TRBV4-3
d_call: NA
j_call: TRBJ1-4
clone_size: NA

cdr3_nt: TGTGCCAGTAGTAGACGTAGCGGTCGTTACAATGAGCAGTTCTTC
cdr3_aa: CASSRRSGRYNEQFF
v_call: TRBV19
d_call: NA
j_call: TRBJ2-1
clone_size: NA

cdr3_nt: TGTGCCAGCAGTGACTCAGGAATCCGCTACGAGCAGTACTTC
cdr3_aa: CASSDSGIRYEQYF
v_call: TRBV2
d_call: NA
j_call: TRBJ2-7
clone_size: NA

cdr3_nt: TGTGCCAGCAGCTCGAGACAGGTCCCGTCCGGCGAGCAGTACTTC
cdr3_aa: CASSSRQVPSGEQYF
v_call: TRBV7-8
d_call: NA
j_call: TRBJ2-7
clone_size: once

cdr3_nt: TGTGCCAGCAGCTTAGATGGCGGATCCTATGGCTACACCTTC
cdr3_aa: CASSLDGGSYGYTF
v_call: TRBV7-6
d_call: NA
j_call: TRBJ1-2
clone_size: NA

cdr3_nt: TGCGCCAGCAGCCAAGATTCCGGGGGGGCCTATGAGCAGTTCTTC
cdr3_aa: CASSQDSGGAYEQFF
v_call: TRBV4-3
d_call: TRBD2
j_call: TRBJ2-1
clone_size: NA

cdr3_nt: TGTGCCAGCAGCCCCCGACAGGATTCCTACAATGAGCAGTTCTTC
cdr3_aa: CASSPRQDSYNEQFF
v_call: TRBV7-8
d_call: NA
j_call: TRBJ2-1
clone_size: NA

cdr3_nt: TGTGCCATCAGTGAGTCTGCAGGGGGCAATGAAAAACTGTTTTTT
cdr3_aa: CAISESAGGNEKLFF
v_call: TRBV10-3
d_call: TRBD1
j_call: TRBJ1-4
clone_size: few

cdr3_nt: TGTGCCAGCAGCGAACAGGGGGGAAGCTCCTACGAGCAGTACTTC
cdr3_aa: CASSEQGGSSYEQYF
v_call: TRBV7-2
d_call: TRBD1
j_call: TRBJ2-7
clone_size: NA

cdr3_nt: TGCGCCAGCAGCCAAGATCTCCGGCTAGCTAACTACGAGCAGTACTTC
cdr3_aa: CASSQDLRLANYEQYF
v_call: TRBV4-3
d_call: NA
j_call: TRBJ2-7
clone_size: NA

cdr3_nt: TGTGCCAGCAGCCAGGGGGGCGACACTGAAGCTTTCTTT
cdr3_aa: CASSQGGDTEAFF
v_call: TRBV7-8
d_call: TRBD1
j_call: TRBJ1-1
clone_size: NA

cdr3_nt: TGTGCCAGCAGTGCAGGAGCGGGGTACACAGATACGCAGTATTTT
cdr3_aa: CASSAGAGYTDTQYF
v_call: TRBV6-1
d_call: TRBD2
j_call: TRBJ2-3
clone_size: NA

cdr3_nt: TGCGCCAGCAGCTTGATCCCAGGGCCCGGGGAGCTGTTTTTT
cdr3_aa: CASSLIPGPGELFF
v_call: TRBV5-1
d_call: NA
j_call: TRBJ2-2
clone_size: NA

cdr3_nt: TGTGCCAGCAGCTTGAAAGAATTCGGAAACATTCAGTACTTC
cdr3_aa: CASSLKEFGNIQYF
v_call: TRBV5-4
d_call: NA
j_call: TRBJ2-4
clone_size: NA

cdr3_nt: TGTGCCAGCAGCTTAACGGGGGGACGGCCTGGCGAGCAGTACTTC
cdr3_aa: CASSLTGGRPGEQYF
v_call: TRBV7-2
d_call: TRBD2
j_call: TRBJ2-7
clone_size: NA

cdr3_nt: TGCAGCGTTGAGCCTGGGAGCCAAGAGACCCAGTACTTC
cdr3_aa: CSVEPGSQETQYF
v_call: TRBV29-1
d_call: NA
j_call: TRBJ2-5
clone_size: NA

cdr3_nt: TGTGCCAGCAGCTTCTGGACAGGGGCGGGAAACACCATATATTTT
cdr3_aa: CASSFWTGAGNTIYF
v_call: TRBV5-5
d_call: TRBD1
j_call: TRBJ1-3
clone_size: NA